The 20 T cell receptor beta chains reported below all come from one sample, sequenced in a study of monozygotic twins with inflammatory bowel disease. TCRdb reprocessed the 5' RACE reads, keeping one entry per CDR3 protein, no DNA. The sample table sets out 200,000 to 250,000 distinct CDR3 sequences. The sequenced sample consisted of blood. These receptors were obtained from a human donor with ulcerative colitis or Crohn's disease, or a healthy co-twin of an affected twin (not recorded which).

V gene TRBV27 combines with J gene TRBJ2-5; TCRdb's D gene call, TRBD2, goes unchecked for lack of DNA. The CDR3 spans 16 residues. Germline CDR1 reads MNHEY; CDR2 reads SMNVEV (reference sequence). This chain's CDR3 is CASSRRTSGGQETQYF.

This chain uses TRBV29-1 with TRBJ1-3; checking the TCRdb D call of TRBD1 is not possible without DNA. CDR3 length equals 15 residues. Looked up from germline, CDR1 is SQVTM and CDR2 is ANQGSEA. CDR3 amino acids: CSVGAGTSPGNTIYF.

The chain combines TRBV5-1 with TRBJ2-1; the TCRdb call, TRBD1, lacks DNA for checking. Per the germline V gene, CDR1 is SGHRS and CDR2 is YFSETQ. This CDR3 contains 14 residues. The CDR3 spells CASSLGQGYNEQFF.

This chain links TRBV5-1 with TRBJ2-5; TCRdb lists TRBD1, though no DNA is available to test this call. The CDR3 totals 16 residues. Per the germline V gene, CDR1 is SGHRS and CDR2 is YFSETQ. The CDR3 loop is CASSLGRGRLQETQYF.

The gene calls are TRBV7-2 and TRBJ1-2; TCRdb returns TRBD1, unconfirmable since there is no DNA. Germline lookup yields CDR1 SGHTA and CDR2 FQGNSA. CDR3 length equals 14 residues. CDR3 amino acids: CASSLGPGEYGYTF. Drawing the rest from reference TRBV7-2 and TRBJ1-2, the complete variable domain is GAGVSQSPSNKVTEKGKDVELRCDPISGHTALYWYRQSLGQGLEFLIYFQGNSAPDKSGLPSDRFSAERTGGSVSTLTIQRTQQEDSAVYLCASSLGPGEYGYTFGSGTRLTVV.

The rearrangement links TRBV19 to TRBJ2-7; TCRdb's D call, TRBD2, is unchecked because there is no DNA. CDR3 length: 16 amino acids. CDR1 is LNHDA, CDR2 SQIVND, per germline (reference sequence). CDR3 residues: CASSFALATGGHEQYF.

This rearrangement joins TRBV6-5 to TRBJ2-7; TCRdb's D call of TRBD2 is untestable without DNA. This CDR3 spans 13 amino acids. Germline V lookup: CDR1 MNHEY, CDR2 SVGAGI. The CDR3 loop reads CASSSPRFYEQYF.

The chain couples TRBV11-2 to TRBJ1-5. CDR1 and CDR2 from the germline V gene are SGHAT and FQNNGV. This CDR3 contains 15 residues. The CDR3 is CASSLGAGWNQPQHF.

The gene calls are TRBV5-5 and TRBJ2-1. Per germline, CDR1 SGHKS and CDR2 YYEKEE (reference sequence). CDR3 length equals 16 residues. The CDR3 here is CASSKMTDPSYNEQFF.

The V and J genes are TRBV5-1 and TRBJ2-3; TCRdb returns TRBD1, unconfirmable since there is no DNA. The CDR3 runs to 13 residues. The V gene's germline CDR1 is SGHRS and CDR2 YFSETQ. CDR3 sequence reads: CASSLPGGDTQYF.

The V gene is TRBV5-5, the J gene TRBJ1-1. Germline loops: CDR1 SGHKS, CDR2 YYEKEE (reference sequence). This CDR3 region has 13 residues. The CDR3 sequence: CASSQSDGLEAFF. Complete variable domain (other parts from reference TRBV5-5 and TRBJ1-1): DAGVTQSPTHLIKTRGQQVTLRCSPISGHKSVSWYQQVLGQGPQFIFQYYEKEERGRGNFPDRFSARQFPNYSSELNVNALLLGDSALYLCASSQSDGLEAFFGQGTRLTVV.

The CDR3 sequence is CASSLWAGGSGNTIYF. This chain uses TRBV7-2 with TRBJ1-3; the D call of TRBD1 rests on TCRdb alone, since no DNA is present to check it. The CDR3 spans 16 residues. CDR1 SGHTA and CDR2 FQGNSA come from the germline V gene. The full variable domain, completed using reference TRBV7-2 and TRBJ1-3, is GAGVSQSPSNKVTEKGKDVELRCDPISGHTALYWYRQSLGQGLEFLIYFQGNSAPDKSGLPSDRFSAERTGGSVSTLTIQRTQQEDSAVYLCASSLWAGGSGNTIYFGEGSWLTVV.

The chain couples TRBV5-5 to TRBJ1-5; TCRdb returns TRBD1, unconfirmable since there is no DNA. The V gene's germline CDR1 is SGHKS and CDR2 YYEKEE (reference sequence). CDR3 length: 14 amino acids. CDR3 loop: CASSRDSSNQPQHF. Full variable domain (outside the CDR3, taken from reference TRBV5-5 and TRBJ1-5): DAGVTQSPTHLIKTRGQQVTLRCSPISGHKSVSWYQQVLGQGPQFIFQYYEKEERGRGNFPDRFSARQFPNYSSELNVNALLLGDSALYLCASSRDSSNQPQHFGDGTRLSIL.

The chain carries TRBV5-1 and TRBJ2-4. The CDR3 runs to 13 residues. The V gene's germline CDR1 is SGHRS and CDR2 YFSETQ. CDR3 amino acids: CASSLQHGNIQYF.

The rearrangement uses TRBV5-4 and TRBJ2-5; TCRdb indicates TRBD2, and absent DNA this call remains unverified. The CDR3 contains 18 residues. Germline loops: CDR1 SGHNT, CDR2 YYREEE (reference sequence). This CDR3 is CASSWWGLAGENQETQYF.

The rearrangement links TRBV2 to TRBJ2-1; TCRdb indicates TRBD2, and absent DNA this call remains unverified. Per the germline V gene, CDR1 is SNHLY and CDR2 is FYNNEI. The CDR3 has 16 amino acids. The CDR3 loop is CASSDSRSPRANEQFF.

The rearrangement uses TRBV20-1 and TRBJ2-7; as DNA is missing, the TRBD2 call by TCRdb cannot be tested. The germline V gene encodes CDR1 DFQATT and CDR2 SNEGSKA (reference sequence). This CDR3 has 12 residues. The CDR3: CSESGADHEQYF.

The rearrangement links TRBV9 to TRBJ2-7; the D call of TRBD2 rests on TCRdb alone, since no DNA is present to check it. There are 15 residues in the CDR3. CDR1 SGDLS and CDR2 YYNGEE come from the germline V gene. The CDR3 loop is CASSVASGGNYEQYF.

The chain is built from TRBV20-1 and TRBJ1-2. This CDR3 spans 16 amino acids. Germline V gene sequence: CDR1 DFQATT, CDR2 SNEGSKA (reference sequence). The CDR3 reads CSAVPGIIAANYGYTF.

CDR3 loop: CSAVGLAGSTDTQYF. The V gene is TRBV20-1, the J gene TRBJ2-3; TCRdb proposes TRBD2, but this gene call is untestable without DNA. Germline V lookup: CDR1 DFQATT, CDR2 SNEGSKA (reference sequence). This CDR3 contains 15 residues.